The 6 T cell receptor beta chains below come from one sample, sequenced in a study of cytomegalovirus exposure and HLA in healthy donors. The study ran its PCR with 60 Vbeta and 13 Jbeta primers. Profiling relied on immunoSEQ multiplex PCR, and the TCRdb table lists in-frame clones only, not all of them. The table shows some 140,000 clones, with 60% to 80% occurring only once. The source material was PBMCs. The receptor source for this set is a man in his fifties in good health and CMV-seronegative.

The gene calls are TRBV2 and TRBJ2-1; D may be TRBD1 (5 bases). This CDR3 comprises 15 residues. V dropped 5 bases and J dropped 2 bases, with 13 bases sitting between them. The germline gives CDR1 SNHLY, CDR2 FYNNEI. In nucleotides, the CDR3 is TGTGCCAGCAGTCCACAGGTTATTGCCTACAATGAGCAGTTCTTC. Amino acids: CASSPQVIAYNEQFF. The full variable domain, with the rest looked up from reference TRBV2 and TRBJ2-1, is EPEVTQTPSHQVTQMGQEVILRCVPISNHLYFYWYRQILGQKVEFLVSFYNNEISEKSEIFDDQFSVERPDGSNFTLKIRSTKLEDSAMYFCASSPQVIAYNEQFFGPGTRLTVL.

The chain has TRBV28 and TRBJ1-1; D is uncertain. The length of the CDR3 is 14 residues. CDR1 and CDR2 (germline): MDHEN, SYDVKM. The V gene lost 2 bases and the J gene lost 2 bases, with 9 bases spanning the gap. CDR3 DNA sequence: TGTGCCAGCAGTTTAGTGGCGGGCAACACTGAAGCTTTCTTT. Encoded protein: CASSLVAGNTEAFF.

The chain uses TRBV27 and TRBJ2-1; a possible D gene is TRBD2 (5 bases). Per germline, CDR1 MNHEY and CDR2 SMNVEV (reference sequence). This CDR3 has 16 amino acids. The V end was cut by 6 bases, the J end by 0 bases, with 15 bases between. In DNA form, the CDR3 reads TGTGCCAGCAGCCTAGCTTCGATGGGCTCCTACAATGAGCAGTTCTTC. It is translated as CASSLASMGSYNEQFF.

The chain links TRBV2 to TRBJ1-3, with D perhaps TRBD1 (5 bases). This CDR3 is 16 amino acids long. V lost 7 bases and J 2 bases, leaving 18 bases between the germline ends. Germline V CDR1 and CDR2: SNHLY, FYNNEI. DNA for the CDR3: TGTGCCAGCAATAATCTAAGGGGCCGGGCTGGAAACACCATATATTTT. It encodes CASNNLRGRAGNTIYF.

This clone was observed a single time. The chain has TRBV15 and TRBJ1-1; D possibly corresponds to TRBD1 (6 bases). There are 14 residues in the CDR3. V dropped 4 bases and J dropped 8 bases, with 17 bases sitting between them. Germline V CDR1 and CDR2: LNHNV, YYDKDF (reference sequence). Here the CDR3 DNA reads TGTGCCACCAGCACCAGACGGACAGAGAGGGAAGCTTTCTTT. Protein: CATSTRRTEREAFF.

This sequence joins TRBV5-1 and TRBJ1-4, with 9 nucleotides matching TRBD1. The CDR3 has 16 amino acids. With V trimmed by 5 bases and J by 2 bases, 7 bases remained unmatched. CDR1 is SGHRS and CDR2 is YFSETQ in the germline V gene. The CDR3 DNA reads as TGCGCCAGCAGGGCACGGGACAGGGCGACTAATGAAAAACTGTTTTTT. The encoded protein is CASRARDRATNEKLFF.